This record concerns one T cell receptor beta chain sequence. Its antigen is unknown. The record originates from a study of shared clonotypes between healthy human individuals. Study-level information: A couple of female and a few male donors aged 18 to 49 were enrolled.

The CDR3 is made up of 11 amino acids. From germline, CDR1 is SQVTM and CDR2 ANQGSEA. General observations from the study: The sampled material consisted only of blood, and tissue repertoires are likely to differ.

Deep-level settings were used for running the assay. Genomic DNA from each subset was divided evenly over several immunoSEQ plates. Profiled with immunoSEQ multiplex PCR; TCRdb holds only in-frame clones, not every one. Of around 450,000 clones listed, about 76% were seen once; the top ten hold less than 15%. The TCR originated in a middle-aged woman in good health. Some clones in this sample may be carry-over from other donors' samples. The chain is built from TRBV29-1 and TRBJ2-5, with 8 bases lining up with TRBD1. Gene TRBJ2-7 matches the end of the DNA better, so the J call may be wrong. The sequencing input was PBMCs. CDR3 nucleotide sequence: TGCAGCGTCACAACAGGGGGCGAGCAGTACTTC. Amino acids: CSVTTGGEQYF.